A single sample is the source of the 14 T cell receptor beta chains below, sequenced in a study of identical twins. TCRdb independently ran MiXCR on the 5' RACE reads; one entry per CDR3 protein. The data hold 550,000 to 700,000 distinct CDR3 sequences, with 9% to 10% observed a single time. Another study also made use of these data, one on yellow fever vaccine responses in identical twins.

The sequenced sample was PBMCs. These receptors all stem from a young woman in good health.

This clonotype came up many times. This rearrangement joins TRBV27 to TRBJ2-3; TRBD2 matches 13 bases. The germline gives CDR1 MNHEY, CDR2 SMNVEV (reference sequence). V lost 4 bases and J lost 5; bases outside the gene matches: 6. CDR3 length: 16 residues. DNA for the CDR3: TGTGCCAGCAGTTCATTACTAGCGGGGGGGAAAGATACGCAGTATTTT. This codes for CASSSLLAGGKDTQYF.

This sequence joins TRBV18 and TRBJ2-2; D is undetermined. Trimming removed 1 base at V and 3 bases at J, with 6 bases between. The CDR3 sequence is 14 residues long. Germline CDR1 reads KGHSH; CDR2 reads LQKENI. In DNA, the CDR3 is TGTGCCAGCTCACCACTCGAACACACCGGGGAGCTGTTTTTT. Amino acid sequence: CASSPLEHTGELFF. The variable domain in full, with the rest retrieved from reference TRBV18 and TRBJ2-2, is NAGVMQNPRHLVRRRGQEARLRCSPMKGHSHVYWYRQLPEEGLKFMVYLQKENIIDESGMPKERFSAEFPKEGPSILRIQQVVRGDSAAYFCASSPLEHTGELFFGEGSRLTVL.

Here the CDR3 DNA reads TGTGCCAGCAGCTTAGCGGGGAGGAGCTCCTACGAGCAGTACTTC. Protein product: CASSLAGRSSYEQYF. The genes are TRBV5-6 and TRBJ2-7, with 7 bases matching TRBD2. Germline assignment: CDR1 SGHDT and CDR2 YYEEEE. The V and J ends lost 2 bases and 0 bases, in that order; junction bases with no gene match: 5. There are 15 residues in the CDR3.

This clonotype has at least ten counts. The chain is built from TRBV4-3 and TRBJ2-7; a possible D gene is TRBD2 (6 bases). Germline CDR1 and CDR2: LGHNA and YSLEER. CDR3 length: 15 amino acids. The ends were cut back, 0 bases at V and 1 base at J, with 10 bases in the middle. The CDR3 protein is CASSQEASESYEQYF. The CDR3 DNA reads as TGCGCCAGCAGCCAAGAGGCTAGCGAGTCCTACGAGCAGTACTTC.

This chain links TRBV27 with TRBJ2-1; D not certain. In germline, CDR1 is MNHEY, CDR2 SMNVEV (reference sequence). The CDR3 length is 13 residues. V was trimmed by 4 bases and J by 8 bases, leaving 12 bases between them. CDR3 in amino acids: CASSSLGLDEQFF. DNA for the CDR3: TGTGCCAGCAGTTCCCTAGGCTTGGATGAGCAGTTCTTC.

This clonotype has ten or more counts. The genes are TRBV29-1 and TRBJ2-3; 9 bases match TRBD2. This CDR3 comprises 14 residues. CDR1 and CDR2 from the germline V gene are SQVTM and ANQGSEA. V shed 6 bases, J shed 0 bases, and the junction held 4 bases outside the gene matches. The CDR3 DNA is TGCAGCGTCGGGACTAGCAGTAGCACAGATACGCAGTATTTT. Its protein product is CSVGTSSSTDTQYF.

The gene calls are TRBV20-1 and TRBJ2-4; D is unclear. The germline V gene has CDR1 DFQATT and CDR2 SNEGSKA (reference sequence). Trimming cost V 3 bases and J 3 bases, with 15 bases left between them. This CDR3 contains 15 residues. CDR3 in amino acids: CSARVTLVSKNIQYF. The CDR3 nucleotides are TGCAGTGCTAGGGTGACTTTGGTTAGCAAAAACATTCAGTACTTC.

This clonotype has ten or more counts. The gene calls are TRBV10-2 and TRBJ2-3, with 10 nucleotides matching TRBD2. Germline V gives CDR1 WSHSY, CDR2 SAAADI. Trimming removed 7 bases from V and 0 bases from J; junction bases left unmatched: 13. This CDR3 comprises 18 residues. The CDR3 sequence is CASKSLLMTSGSTDTQYF. The CDR3 bases are TGCGCCAGCAAAAGCTTACTAATGACTAGCGGGAGCACAGATACGCAGTATTTT.

This clonotype appeared many times. J is TRBJ1-1 and V is TRBV7-2; 7 bases map to TRBD1. This CDR3 has 15 residues. Germline V CDR1 and CDR2: SGHTA, FQGNSA. Germline trimming cut 5 bases from V and 5 bases from J; bases unmatched to any gene: 11. CDR3 DNA sequence: TGTGCCAGCAGCCGTAGTGGACAGGTCTGGACTGAAGCTTTCTTT. Translated: CASSRSGQVWTEAFF.

This clonotype has more than one count but fewer than ten. The chain couples TRBV28 to TRBJ2-2, with 9 bases fitting TRBD2. J was trimmed by 0 bases and V by 5 bases; bases with no gene match: 13. The CDR3 consists of 19 residues. Germline lookup yields CDR1 MDHEN and CDR2 SYDVKM. Here the CDR3 reads CASSLGGAAGGPNTGELFF. CDR3 DNA: TGTGCCAGCAGTCTAGGGGGCGCGGCGGGGGGGCCGAACACCGGGGAGCTGTTTTTT.

V and J are TRBV2 and TRBJ1-5, with unresolved D. Germline-derived CDR1 and CDR2 are SNHLY and FYNNEI. This CDR3 has 13 amino acids. With 1 base removed from V and 6 bases from J, the gap between germline ends came to 7 bases. The CDR3: CASSEGDGQPQHF. The CDR3 coding sequence is TGTGCCAGCAGTGAAGGGGATGGTCAGCCCCAGCATTTT.

There are many counts of this clonotype. The gene calls are TRBV6-2 or TRBV6-3 and TRBJ2-3; no clear D gene. Per germline, CDR1 MNHEY and CDR2 SVGEGT. This CDR3 is built from 12 residues. V was clipped by 5 bases and J by 3 bases, with 6 bases between them. The CDR3 nucleotides are TGTGCCAGCAGTCCTGAGACAGATACGCAGTATTTT. Translated, it gives CASSPETDTQYF.

This clonotype was seen a handful of times. The V gene is TRBV14, the J gene TRBJ1-2, with D unclear. Looked up from germline, CDR1 is SGHDN and CDR2 is FVKESK. V was pared by 1 base and J by 5 bases, with 8 bases between. This CDR3 spans 13 amino acids. CDR3 nucleotides: TGTGCCAGCAGCCAAGCCCGGGTTTATGGCTACACCTTC. The encoded protein is CASSQARVYGYTF.

The table lists this clonotype with many counts. The chain recombines TRBV9 with TRBJ2-2; 11 bases align to TRBD2. This CDR3 spans 17 amino acids. V gave up 6 bases and J gave up 6 bases; unmatched junction bases: 13. Germline assignment: CDR1 SGDLS and CDR2 YYNGEE. The CDR3 here is CASNSVISGGAPGELFF. CDR3 DNA sequence: TGTGCCAGCAACAGCGTCATTAGCGGGGGGGCCCCCGGGGAGCTGTTTTTT. Supplemented by reference TRBV9 and TRBJ2-2, the full variable domain reads DSGVTQTPKHLITATGQRVTLRCSPRSGDLSVYWYQQSLDQGLQFLIQYYNGEERAKGNILERFSAQQFPDLHSELNLSSLELGDSALYFCASNSVISGGAPGELFFGEGSRLTVL.